Listed below are T cell receptor beta chains from one sample, sequenced in a study of control samples from healthy donors and cancer patients. Profiling relied on immunoSEQ multiplex PCR, and the TCRdb table lists in-frame clones only, not all of them. This sample has about 180,000 clones, with roughly 92% found just once. Sample: blood. The receptors were gathered from a man younger than 40 in good health. CDR3s include the opening cysteine and the closing phenylalanine or tryptophan. A D gene is named only where the DNA matches it firmly. Rows give clone size only sometimes, using once, few, many, or a class for an expanded clone.

TRBJ2-6 | . | 17 | TRBV3-1/TRBV3-2 | . | CASSPGRGPSGANVLTF | TGTGCCAGCAGTCCGGGTAGAGGCCCCTCTGGGGCCAACGTCCTGACTTTC
TRBJ2-2 | . | 14 | TRBV7-2 | . | CASSYQASTGELFF | TGTGCCAGCAGCTACCAAGCCAGCACCGGGGAGCTGTTTTTT
TRBJ2-1 | . | 11 | TRBV9 | . | CASSTVNEQFF | TGTGCCAGCAGCACCGTCAATGAGCAGTTCTTC
TRBJ2-3 | TRBD1 | 18 | TRBV6-6 | . | CASSRFSQGALSTDTQYF | TGTGCCAGCAGCCGATTCTCCCAGGGGGCCCTTAGCACAGATACGCAGTATTTT
TRBJ1-5 | . | 19 | TRBV9 | . | CASSRSWTCTTCSNQPQHF | TGTGCCAGCAGTCGTAGCTGGACCTGTACGACATGTAGCAATCAGCCCCAGCATTTT
TRBJ2-2 | TRBD1 | 16 | TRBV7-9 | few | CASSPGTGRGAGELFF | TGTGCCAGCAGCCCAGGGACAGGGCGAGGAGCCGGGGAGCTGTTTTTT
TRBJ2-1 | TRBD2 | 18 | TRBV6-1 | . | CASSEPRAGAVFGNEQFF | TGTGCCAGCAGTGAACCTCGAGCGGGAGCTGTTTTTGGCAATGAGCAGTTCTTC
TRBJ2-3 | TRBD2 | 16 | TRBV15 | . | CATSFWGAGDTDTQYF | TGTGCCACCAGCTTTTGGGGAGCGGGGGACACAGATACGCAGTATTTT
TRBJ2-5 | . | 13 | TRBV7-9 | few | CASSWGVKETQYF | TGTGCCAGCAGCTGGGGGGTTAAAGAGACCCAGTACTTC
TRBJ2-5 | TRBD2 | 14 | TRBV19 | . | CASGRGDPQETQYF | TGTGCCAGTGGGCGGGGGGACCCCCAAGAGACCCAGTACTTC
TRBJ2-2 | . | 16 | TRBV7-7 | few | CAPPIRPQEDTGELFF | TGTGCCCCGCCAATCCGTCCCCAGGAGGACACCGGGGAGCTGTTTTTT
TRBJ1-4 | . | 13 | TRBV18 | . | CASSETVSQKLFF | TGTGCCAGCTCAGAGACAGTGAGTCAAAAACTGTTTTTT